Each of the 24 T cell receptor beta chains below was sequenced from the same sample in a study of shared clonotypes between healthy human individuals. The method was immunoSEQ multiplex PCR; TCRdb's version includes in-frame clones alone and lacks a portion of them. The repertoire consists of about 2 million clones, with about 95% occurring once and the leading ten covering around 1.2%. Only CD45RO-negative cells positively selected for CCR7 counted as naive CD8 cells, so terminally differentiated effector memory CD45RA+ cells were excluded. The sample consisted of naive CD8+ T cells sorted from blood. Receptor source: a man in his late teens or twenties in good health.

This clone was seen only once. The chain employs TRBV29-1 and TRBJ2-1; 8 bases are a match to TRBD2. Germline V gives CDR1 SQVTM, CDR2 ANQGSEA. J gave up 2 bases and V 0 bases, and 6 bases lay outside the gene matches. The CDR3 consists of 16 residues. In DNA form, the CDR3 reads TGCAGCGTTGAAGATCCTGATAGCGGGACCTACAATGAGCAGTTCTTC. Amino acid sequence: CSVEDPDSGTYNEQFF.

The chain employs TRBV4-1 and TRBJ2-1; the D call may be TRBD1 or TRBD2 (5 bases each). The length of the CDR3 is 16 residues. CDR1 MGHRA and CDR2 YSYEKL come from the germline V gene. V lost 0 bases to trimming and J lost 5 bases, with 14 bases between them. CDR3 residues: CASSQDGEGIDNEQFF. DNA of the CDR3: TGCGCCAGCAGCCAAGATGGTGAGGGGATCGACAATGAGCAGTTCTTC.

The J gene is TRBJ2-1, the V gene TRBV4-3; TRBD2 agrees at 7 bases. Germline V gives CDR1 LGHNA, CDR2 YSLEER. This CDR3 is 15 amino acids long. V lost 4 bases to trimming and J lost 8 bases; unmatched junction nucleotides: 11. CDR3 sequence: CASSLAGSGWDEQFF. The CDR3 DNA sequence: TGCGCCAGCAGCCTAGCGGGCTCCGGGTGGGATGAGCAGTTCTTC.

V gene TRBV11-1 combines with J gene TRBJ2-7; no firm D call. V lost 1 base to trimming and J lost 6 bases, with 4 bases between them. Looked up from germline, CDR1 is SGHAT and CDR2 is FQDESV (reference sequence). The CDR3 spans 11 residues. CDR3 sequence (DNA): TGTGCCAGCAGCTTAGTTGGCGAGCAGTACTTC. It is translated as CASSLVGEQYF.

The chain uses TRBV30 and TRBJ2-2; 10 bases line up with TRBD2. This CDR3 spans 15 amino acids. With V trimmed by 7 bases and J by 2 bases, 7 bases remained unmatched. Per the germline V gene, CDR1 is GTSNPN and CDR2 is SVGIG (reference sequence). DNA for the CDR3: TGTGCCTTTCCTCTAGCGGGAGTCAACACCGGGGAGCTGTTTTTT. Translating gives CAFPLAGVNTGELFF. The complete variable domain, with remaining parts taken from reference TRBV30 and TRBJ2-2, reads SQTIHQWPATLVQPVGSPLSLECTVEGTSNPNLYWYRQAAGRGLQLLFYSVGIGQISSEVPQNLSASRPQDRQFILSSKKLLLSDSGFYLCAFPLAGVNTGELFFGEGSRLTVL.

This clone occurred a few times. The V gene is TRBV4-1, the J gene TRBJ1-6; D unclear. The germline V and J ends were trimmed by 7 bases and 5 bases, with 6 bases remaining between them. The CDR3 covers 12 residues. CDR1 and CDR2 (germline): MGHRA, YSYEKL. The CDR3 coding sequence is TGCGCCAGCACCCAGGATAATTCACCCCTCCACTTT. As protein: CASTQDNSPLHF.

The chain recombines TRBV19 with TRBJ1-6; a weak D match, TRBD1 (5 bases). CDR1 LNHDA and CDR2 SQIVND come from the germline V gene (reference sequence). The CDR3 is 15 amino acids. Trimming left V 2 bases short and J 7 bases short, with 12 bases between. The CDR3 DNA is TGTGCCAGTAGTATACAAGACAGCATAAATTCACCCCTCCACTTT. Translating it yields CASSIQDSINSPLHF.

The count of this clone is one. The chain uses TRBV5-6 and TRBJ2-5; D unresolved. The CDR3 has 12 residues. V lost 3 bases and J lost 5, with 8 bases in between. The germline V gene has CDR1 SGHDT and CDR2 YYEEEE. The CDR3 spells CASSSLMETQYF. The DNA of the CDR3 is TGTGCCAGCAGCTCCCTTATGGAGACCCAGTACTTC.

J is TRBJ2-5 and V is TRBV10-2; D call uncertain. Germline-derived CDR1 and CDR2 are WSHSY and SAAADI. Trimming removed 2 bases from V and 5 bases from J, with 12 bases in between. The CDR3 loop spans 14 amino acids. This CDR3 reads CASSEGVLRETQYF. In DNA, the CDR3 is TGCGCCAGCAGTGAGGGGGTTCTAAGGGAGACCCAGTACTTC.

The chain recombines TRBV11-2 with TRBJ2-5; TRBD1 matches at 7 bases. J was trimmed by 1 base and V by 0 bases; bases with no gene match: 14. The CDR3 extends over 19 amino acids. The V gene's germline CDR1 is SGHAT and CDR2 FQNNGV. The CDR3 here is CASSLDQGETETGQETQYF. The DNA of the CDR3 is TGTGCCAGCAGCTTAGATCAGGGGGAAACCGAAACCGGCCAAGAGACCCAGTACTTC.

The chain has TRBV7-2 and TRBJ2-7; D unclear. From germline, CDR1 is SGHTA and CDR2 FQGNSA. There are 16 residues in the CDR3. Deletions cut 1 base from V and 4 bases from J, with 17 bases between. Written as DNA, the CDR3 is TGTGCCAGCAGCTTAGATAATACGCGGATGGGTTACGAGCAGTACTTC. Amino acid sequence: CASSLDNTRMGYEQYF.

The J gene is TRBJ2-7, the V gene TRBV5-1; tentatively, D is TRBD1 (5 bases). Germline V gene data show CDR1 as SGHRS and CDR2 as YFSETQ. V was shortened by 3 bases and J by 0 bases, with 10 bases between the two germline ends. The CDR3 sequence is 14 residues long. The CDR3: CASSSRQLSYEQYF. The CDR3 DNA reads TGCGCCAGCAGCTCGAGACAGCTCTCCTACGAGCAGTACTTC.

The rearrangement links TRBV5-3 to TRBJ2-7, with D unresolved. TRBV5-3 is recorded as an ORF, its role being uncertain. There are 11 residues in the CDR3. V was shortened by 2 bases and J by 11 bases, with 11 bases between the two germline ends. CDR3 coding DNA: TGTGCCAGAAGCTTATCGTGTTTGAAGTACTTC. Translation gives CARSLSCLKYF.

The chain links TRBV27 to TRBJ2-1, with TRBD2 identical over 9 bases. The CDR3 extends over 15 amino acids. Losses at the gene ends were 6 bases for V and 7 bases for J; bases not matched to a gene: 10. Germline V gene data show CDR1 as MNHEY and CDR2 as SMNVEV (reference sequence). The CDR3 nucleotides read TGTGCCAGCAGGAACTTAGCGGGGGTGCAAAATGAGCAGTTCTTC. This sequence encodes CASRNLAGVQNEQFF.

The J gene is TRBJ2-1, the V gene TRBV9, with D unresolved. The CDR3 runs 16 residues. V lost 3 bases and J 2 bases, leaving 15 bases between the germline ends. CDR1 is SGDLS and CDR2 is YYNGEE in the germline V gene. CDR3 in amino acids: CASSDRLEKAYNEQFF. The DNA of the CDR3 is TGTGCCAGCAGCGATAGGTTAGAGAAGGCCTACAATGAGCAGTTCTTC.

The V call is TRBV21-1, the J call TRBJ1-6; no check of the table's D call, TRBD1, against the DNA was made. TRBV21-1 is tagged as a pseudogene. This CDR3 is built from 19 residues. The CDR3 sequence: CASSLRGRSPGSYNSPLHF. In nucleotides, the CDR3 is TGTGCCAGCAGCTTAAGGGGGCGATCCCCTGGCTCCTATAATTCACCCCTCCACTTT.

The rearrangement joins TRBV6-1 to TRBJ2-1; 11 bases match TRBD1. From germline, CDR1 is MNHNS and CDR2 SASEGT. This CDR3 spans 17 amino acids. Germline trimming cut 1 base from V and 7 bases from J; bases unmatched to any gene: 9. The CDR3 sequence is CASSEVGGQGVENEQFF. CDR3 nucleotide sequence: TGTGCCAGCAGTGAAGTAGGGGGACAGGGGGTGGAGAATGAGCAGTTCTTC.

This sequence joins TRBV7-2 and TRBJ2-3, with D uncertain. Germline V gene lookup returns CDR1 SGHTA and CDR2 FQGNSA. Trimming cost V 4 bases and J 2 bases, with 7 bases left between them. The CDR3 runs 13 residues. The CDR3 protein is CASSWTNTDTQYF. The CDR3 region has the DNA TGTGCCAGCAGCTGGACGAACACAGATACGCAGTATTTT.

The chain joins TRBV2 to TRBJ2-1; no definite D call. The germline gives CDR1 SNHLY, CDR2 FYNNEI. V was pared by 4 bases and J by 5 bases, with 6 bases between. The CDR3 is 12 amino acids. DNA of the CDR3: TGTGCCAGCAGTGGAGTAAACAATGAGCAGTTCTTC. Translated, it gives CASSGVNNEQFF.

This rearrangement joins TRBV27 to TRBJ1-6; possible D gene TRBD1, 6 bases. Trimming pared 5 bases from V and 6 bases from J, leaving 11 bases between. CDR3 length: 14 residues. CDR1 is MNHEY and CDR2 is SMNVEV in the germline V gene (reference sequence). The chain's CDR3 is CASSPWGANSPLHF. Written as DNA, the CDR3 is TGTGCCAGCAGTCCGTGGGGGGCTAATTCACCCCTCCACTTT.

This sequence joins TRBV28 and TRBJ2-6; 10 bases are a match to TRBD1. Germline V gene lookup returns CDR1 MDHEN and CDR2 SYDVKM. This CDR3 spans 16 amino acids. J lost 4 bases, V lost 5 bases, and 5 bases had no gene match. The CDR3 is CASSRDRGMGANVLTF. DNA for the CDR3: TGTGCCAGCAGTCGGGACAGGGGCATGGGGGCCAACGTCCTGACTTTC.

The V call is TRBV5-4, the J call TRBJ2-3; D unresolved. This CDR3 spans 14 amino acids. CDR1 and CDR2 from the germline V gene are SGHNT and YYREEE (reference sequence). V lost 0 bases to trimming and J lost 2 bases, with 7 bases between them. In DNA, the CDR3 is TGTGCCAGCAGCTTGGGAGAGGCCACAGATACGCAGTATTTT. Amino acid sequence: CASSLGEATDTQYF.

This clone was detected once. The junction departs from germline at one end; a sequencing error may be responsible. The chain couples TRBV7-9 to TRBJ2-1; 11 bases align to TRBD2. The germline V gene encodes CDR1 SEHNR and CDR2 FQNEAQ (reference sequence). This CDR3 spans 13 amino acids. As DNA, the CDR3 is TGTGCCAGCAGCCACCCCGGGACTAGCGGATGTATCTTC. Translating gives CASSHPGTSGCIF.

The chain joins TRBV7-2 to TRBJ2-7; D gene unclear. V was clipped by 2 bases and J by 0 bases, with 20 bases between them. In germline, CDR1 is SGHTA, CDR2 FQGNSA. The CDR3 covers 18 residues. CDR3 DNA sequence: TGTGCCAGCAGCTTATACGGCGTTGCCTACCAAAGCTCCTACGAGCAGTACTTC. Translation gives CASSLYGVAYQSSYEQYF.